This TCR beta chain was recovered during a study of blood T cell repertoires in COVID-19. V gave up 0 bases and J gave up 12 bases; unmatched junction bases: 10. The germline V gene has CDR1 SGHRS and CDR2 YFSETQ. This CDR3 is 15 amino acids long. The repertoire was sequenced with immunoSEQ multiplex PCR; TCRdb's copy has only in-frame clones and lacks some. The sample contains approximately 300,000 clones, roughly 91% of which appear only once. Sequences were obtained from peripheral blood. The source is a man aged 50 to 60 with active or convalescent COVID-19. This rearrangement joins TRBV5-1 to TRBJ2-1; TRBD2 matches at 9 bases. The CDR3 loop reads CASSLGRGGLKGQFF. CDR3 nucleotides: TGCGCCAGCAGCTTGGGGCGGGGGGGCCTAAAGGGGCAGTTCTTC.